The present T cell receptor (beta chain) was sequenced within a study of Ad26.COV2.S vaccination and SARS-CoV-2 variants. Study context: Vaccine-arm donor from the placebo-controlled COV1001 Ad26.COV2.S trial. Intramuscular Ad26.COV2.S doses were given once or twice, 56 days apart.

The treatment was: roughly 20 received Ad26.COV2.S at low or high dose, single or two shots; 5 received placebo; per-sample allocation not given. After the first vaccine or placebo injection, samples were drawn on day 63. Sequencing used immunoSEQ multiplex PCR; TCRdb keeps in-frame clones, though not all of them. In the table there are about 350,000 clones, 87% of which are singletons. The CDR3 extends over 13 amino acids. Germline values: CDR1 SNHLY, CDR2 FYNNEI. The V segment lost 6 bases and the J segment 5 bases; nucleotides outside the gene matches: 4. Overall study results and limits: Substantial response breadth was reportedly seen for spike-specific CD8+ and CD4+ T cells after vaccination. Recipients of either vaccine or placebo displayed similar breadth of non-spike TCRs.

About this clone itself: Its target is unknown.

The material was peripheral blood, obtained in a trial of Ad26.COV2.S vaccine versus placebo. The sequence was obtained from a person between 18 and 60 years old who received the Ad26.COV2.S COVID-19 vaccine or a placebo. This chain uses TRBV2 with TRBJ2-3; 8 bases align to TRBD1. Here the CDR3 DNA reads TGTGCCAGCAGGACAGGGGAGGTAGATACGCAGTATTTT. Translating gives CASRTGEVDTQYF.